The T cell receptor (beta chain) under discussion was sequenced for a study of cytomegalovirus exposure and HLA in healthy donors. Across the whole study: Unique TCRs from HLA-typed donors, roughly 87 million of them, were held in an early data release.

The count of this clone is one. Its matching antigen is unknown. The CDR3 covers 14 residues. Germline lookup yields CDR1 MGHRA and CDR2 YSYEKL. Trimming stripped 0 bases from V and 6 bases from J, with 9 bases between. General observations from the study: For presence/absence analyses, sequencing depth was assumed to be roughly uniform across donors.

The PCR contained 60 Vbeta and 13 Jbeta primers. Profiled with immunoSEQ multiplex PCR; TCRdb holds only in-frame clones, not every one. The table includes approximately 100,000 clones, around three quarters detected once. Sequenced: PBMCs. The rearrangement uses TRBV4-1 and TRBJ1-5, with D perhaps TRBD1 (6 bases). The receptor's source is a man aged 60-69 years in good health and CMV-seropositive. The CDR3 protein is CASSQENRVQPQHF. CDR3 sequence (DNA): TGCGCCAGCAGCCAAGAAAACAGGGTTCAGCCCCAGCATTTT.